The next 27 T cell receptor beta chains were all read from a single sample in a study of blood T cells in healthy people across ages. A J-beta primer mix and a sample-barcoded 5' primer were used in a second PCR of roughly 6 to 12 cycles. TCRdb re-derived calls from the 5' RACE reads in MiXCR, one entry per CDR3 protein. The table shows 1.5 million to 2 million distinct CDR3 sequences, with 28% occurring only once. The sequenced sample was blood. Receptor source: a woman under 40 in good health.

There are a few counts of this clonotype. The junction does not match germline at one end; this may be a read error. This chain connects TRBV15 to TRBJ1-4; 8 bases agree with TRBD1. Germline values: CDR1 LNHNV, CDR2 YYDKDF (reference sequence). The CDR3 runs to 18 residues. The CDR3 reads CATSRGGPGQVSSEKRFF. CDR3 DNA: TGTGCCACCAGCAGGGGTGGGCCGGGACAGGTCTCAAGTGAAAAACGGTTTTTT. Full variable domain (remainder filled in from reference TRBV15 and TRBJ1-4): DAMVIQNPRYQVTQFGKPVTLSCSQTLNHNVMYWYQQKSSQAPKLLFHYYDKDFNNEADTPDNFQSRRPNTSFCFLDIRSPGLGDTAMYLCATSRGGPGQVSSEKRFFGSGTQLSVL.

This clonotype was seen repeatedly, ten times or more. The V gene is TRBV20-1, the J gene TRBJ2-1; either TRBD1 or TRBD2 may supply D (7 bases each). The CDR3 extends over 14 amino acids. The V gene lost 3 bases and the J gene lost 8 bases, with 17 bases spanning the gap. Germline loops: CDR1 DFQATT, CDR2 SNEGSKA (reference sequence). CDR3 residues: CSASWDSGVDEQFF. In DNA, the CDR3 is TGCAGTGCTAGTTGGGACAGCGGGGTCGATGAGCAGTTCTTC.

This clonotype was seen more than once but under ten times. The rearrangement uses TRBV18 and TRBJ1-2; TRBD1 matches at 9 bases. From germline, CDR1 is KGHSH and CDR2 LQKENI. V shed 3 bases, J shed 0 bases, and the junction held 8 bases outside the gene matches. The CDR3 has 17 residues. The CDR3 region is CASSPTTGGTPNYGYTF. CDR3 DNA sequence: TGTGCCAGCTCACCTACGACAGGGGGGACCCCTAACTATGGCTACACCTTC. The variable domain in full, with the rest retrieved from reference TRBV18 and TRBJ1-2, is NAGVMQNPRHLVRRRGQEARLRCSPMKGHSHVYWYRQLPEEGLKFMVYLQKENIIDESGMPKERFSAEFPKEGPSILRIQQVVRGDSAAYFCASSPTTGGTPNYGYTFGSGTRLTVV.

This clonotype was detected a few times. This rearrangement joins TRBV29-1 to TRBJ2-7; 10 bases agree with TRBD2. TRBJ2-5 explains the end of the DNA better; the J call may be wrong. Germline V CDR1 and CDR2: SQVTM, ANQGSEA. The CDR3 totals 13 residues. CDR3 in DNA: TGCAGCGTTGGGACTAGCGGAATGGGGACCCAGTACTTC. Translating it yields CSVGTSGMGTQYF.

This clonotype showed up just once. V usage is TRBV29-1 and J usage is TRBJ1-1; 10 nucleotides agree with TRBD1. V gave up 6 bases and J gave up 1 base; unmatched junction bases: 5. This CDR3 is built from 14 residues. Germline V gives CDR1 SQVTM, CDR2 ANQGSEA. CDR3 in amino acids: CSVRQGAWNTEAFF. CDR3 coding DNA: TGCAGCGTCCGACAGGGGGCATGGAACACTGAAGCTTTCTTT.

This clonotype occurred many times. The chain uses TRBV6-5 and TRBJ2-7; 7 positions match TRBD1. This CDR3 has 14 residues. V shed 6 bases, J shed 2 bases, and the junction held 7 bases outside the gene matches. Germline loops: CDR1 MNHEY, CDR2 SVGAGI. Written as DNA, the CDR3 is TGTGCCAGCAGCCCTGGACAGGTAGCCTACGAGCAGTACTTC. Translation gives CASSPGQVAYEQYF.

The rearrangement links TRBV20-1 to TRBJ2-3, with 10 positions matching TRBD2. Germline assignment: CDR1 DFQATT and CDR2 SNEGSKA (reference sequence). The CDR3 contains 17 residues. Losses at the gene ends were 1 base for V and 0 bases for J; bases not matched to a gene: 7. CDR3 coding DNA: TGCAGTGCTAGAGTTAGCGGGAGGACCAGGAGCACAGATACGCAGTATTTT. Its protein is CSARVSGRTRSTDTQYF.

CDR3 region: CASRPRSGRHNEQFF. The CDR3 nucleotides read TGTGCCAGCAGACCGAGGAGCGGGAGACACAATGAGCAGTTCTTC. The chain combines TRBV7-2 with TRBJ2-1; 8 bases are a match to TRBD2. The CDR3 consists of 15 residues. J was trimmed by 5 bases and V by 6 bases; bases with no gene match: 9. Germline V gives CDR1 SGHTA, CDR2 FQGNSA.

This chain joins TRBV5-1 and TRBJ2-3; D might be TRBD1 or TRBD2, each matching 7 bases. CDR3 length: 17 residues. CDR1 and CDR2 (germline): SGHRS, YFSETQ. V was cut by 4 bases and J by 3 bases, with 21 bases left in between. The CDR3 region is CASSQSPRQGGTDTQYF. The CDR3 bases are TGCGCCAGCAGCCAATCTCCCCGACAGGGAGGGACAGATACGCAGTATTTT.

Only a few counts were recorded for this clonotype. The V and J genes are TRBV7-9 and TRBJ1-5; D is unresolved. Between the trimmed V and J ends, which lost 1 base and 6 bases, there was a span of 10 bases. Germline CDR1 is SEHNR and CDR2 is FQNEAQ (reference sequence). The CDR3 totals 14 residues. The CDR3 sequence is CASSLEGLSQPQHF. In nucleotides, the CDR3 is TGTGCCAGCAGCTTAGAAGGGTTAAGTCAGCCCCAGCATTTT. Based on the CDR3 plus reference TRBV7-9 and TRBJ1-5, the full variable domain is DTGVSQNPRHKITKRGQNVTFRCDPISEHNRLYWYRQTLGQGPEFLTYFQNEAQLEKSRLLSDRFSAERPKGSFSTLEIQRTEQGDSAMYLCASSLEGLSQPQHFGDGTRLSIL.

V is TRBV6-2 or TRBV6-3 and J is TRBJ2-1; D is unclear. V lost 6 bases and J lost 4, with 13 bases in between. The germline gives CDR1 MNHEY, CDR2 SVGEGT. The CDR3 extends over 14 amino acids. The CDR3 here is CASRPNNRYNEQFF. The CDR3 region has the DNA TGTGCCAGCAGGCCTAACAACCGATACAATGAGCAGTTCTTC.

Concerning this clonotype: Since a much larger clone is just one base distant, this may be a read error. V usage is TRBV7-9 and J usage is TRBJ2-3, with a tentative D call TRBD1 (5 bases). There are 14 residues in the CDR3. V was pared by 1 base and J by 4 bases, with 9 bases between. Germline V CDR1 and CDR2: SEHNR, FQNEAQ (reference sequence). The CDR3 is CASSLEGNADTQYF. The CDR3 DNA reads TGTGCCAGCAGCTTAGAGGGGAACGCAGATACGCAGTATTTT.

V usage is TRBV20-1 and J usage is TRBJ2-4; D is uncertain. This CDR3 region has 13 residues. The ends were cut back, 0 bases at V and 4 bases at J, with 7 bases in the middle. The germline V gene encodes CDR1 DFQATT and CDR2 SNEGSKA (reference sequence). The chain's CDR3 is CSARERNKNIQYF. The CDR3, as DNA: TGCAGTGCTAGAGAGCGGAATAAAAACATTCAGTACTTC.

The rearrangement links TRBV5-1 to TRBJ1-1; D possibly corresponds to TRBD1 (5 bases). CDR3 length equals 14 residues. Trimming removed 4 bases at V and 6 bases at J, with 16 bases between. Germline CDR1 is SGHRS and CDR2 is YFSETQ. In DNA, the CDR3 is TGCGCCAGCAGCACCACACAGGTGGGGGCTGAAGCTTTCTTT. Its protein product is CASSTTQVGAEAFF. Using reference TRBV5-1 and TRBJ1-1 for the parts outside the CDR3, the full variable domain is KAGVTQTPRYLIKTRGQQVTLSCSPISGHRSVSWYQQTPGQGLQFLFEYFSETQRNKGNFPGRFSGRQFSNSRSEMNVSTLELGDSALYLCASSTTQVGAEAFFGQGTRLTVV.

Many counts were recorded for this clonotype. J is TRBJ2-7 and V is TRBV20-1, with TRBD2 identical over 9 bases. Germline lookup yields CDR1 DFQATT and CDR2 SNEGSKA (reference sequence). Trimming removed 3 bases from V and 0 bases from J; junction bases left unmatched: 6. The CDR3 is made up of 15 amino acids. CDR3 sequence reads: CSASRGGGVSYEQYF. The CDR3 DNA reads as TGCAGTGCTAGTCGGGGCGGGGGGGTCTCCTACGAGCAGTACTTC.

The chain recombines TRBV19 with TRBJ1-5; weak D call: TRBD1 (6 bases). CDR1 is LNHDA, CDR2 SQIVND, per germline (reference sequence). This CDR3 region has 14 residues. The germline V and J ends were trimmed by 3 bases and 9 bases, with 15 bases remaining between them. Written as DNA, the CDR3 is TGTGCCAGTAGTATTGGGGACACCGTGGGGCCCCAGCATTTT. It specifies CASSIGDTVGPQHF.

The chain combines TRBV7-2 with TRBJ2-5; TRBD2 matches at 13 bases. Trimming removed 5 bases from V and 1 base from J; junction bases left unmatched: 4. Germline assignment: CDR1 SGHTA and CDR2 FQGNSA. There are 16 residues in the CDR3. CDR3 region: CASSHTSGGVQETQYF. The CDR3 DNA sequence: TGTGCCAGCAGCCATACTAGCGGGGGGGTCCAAGAGACCCAGTACTTC.

The V gene is TRBV4-1, the J gene TRBJ2-1; 8 nucleotides align to TRBD2. The CDR3 is 15 residues long. The germline V gene encodes CDR1 MGHRA and CDR2 YSYEKL. V trimming: 0 bases; J trimming: 13 bases; junction bases outside the gene matches: 11. The CDR3 DNA sequence: TGCGCCAGCAGCCAAGATGGAACCCGGGGGGGCCCTCAGTTCTTC. Its translation is CASSQDGTRGGPQFF.

This clonotype has more than one count but fewer than ten. The chain uses TRBV20-1 and TRBJ2-1; 14 nucleotides match TRBD2. The CDR3 sequence is 14 residues long. V lost 6 bases and J lost 7; bases outside the gene matches: 5. The germline V gene encodes CDR1 DFQATT and CDR2 SNEGSKA (reference sequence). The CDR3, as DNA: TGCAGTGCCTGGACTAGCGGGGGGACGAATGAGCAGTTCTTC. Amino acid sequence: CSAWTSGGTNEQFF.

This clonotype was recorded only once. The chain links TRBV15 to TRBJ2-7; TRBD1 matches at 9 bases. The V gene's germline CDR1 is LNHNV and CDR2 YYDKDF (reference sequence). J gave up 6 bases and V 1 base, and 4 bases lay outside the gene matches. The CDR3 length is 14 residues. CDR3 sequence (DNA): TGTGCCACCAGCAGAGTACAGGGGGCTTCCGAGCAGTACTTC. It is translated as CATSRVQGASEQYF.

This clonotype occurred many times. The V and J genes are TRBV29-1 and TRBJ2-7; D is unresolved. In germline, CDR1 is SQVTM, CDR2 ANQGSEA. V lost 4 bases and J lost 2, with 9 bases in between. The CDR3 totals 12 residues. As DNA, the CDR3 is TGCAGCGTTGTAGTAACGACCTACGAGCAGTACTTC. Its protein is CSVVVTTYEQYF.

The table lists this clonotype with a few counts. The J gene is TRBJ2-4, the V gene TRBV5-1; tentative D call: TRBD2 (5 bases). The J call may be in error: the DNA end matches TRBJ2-7 better. The V gene's germline CDR1 is SGHRS and CDR2 YFSETQ. This CDR3 region has 13 residues. CDR3 amino acids: CASSLAWGDEQYF. The CDR3 DNA sequence: TGCGCCAGCAGCTTGGCCTGGGGAGACGAGCAGTACTTC.

In its sample, this clonotype was seen a few times. CDR3 residues: CASMRIAGGGNEQFF. The DNA for the CDR3 is TGTGCCAGCATGAGGATAGCGGGGGGCGGCAATGAGCAGTTCTTC. The chain carries TRBV12-3 or TRBV12-4 and TRBJ2-1; 10 nucleotides line up with TRBD2. J gave up 6 bases and V 7 bases, and 9 bases lay outside the gene matches. This CDR3 comprises 15 residues.

In the case of this clonotype: The junction departs from germline at one end; a sequencing error may be responsible. The chain has TRBV29-1 and TRBJ1-2; D remains unclear. Germline assignment: CDR1 SQVTM and CDR2 ANQGSEA. The CDR3 is made up of 14 amino acids. CDR3 DNA: TGCAGCGTTGAAGTTTGGGGAGACCGCGGTGGCTGCACCTTC. It codes for CSVEVWGDRGGCTF.

This clonotype came up many times. The CDR3 reads CASRGRGGVYEQYF. The CDR3 DNA follows: TGTGCCAGCAGGGGCAGAGGGGGTGTCTACGAGCAGTACTTC. J is TRBJ2-7 and V is TRBV2; a possible D gene is TRBD1 (6 bases). The CDR3 is 14 amino acids. V lost 6 bases and J 3 bases, leaving 15 bases between the germline ends. Per the germline V gene, CDR1 is SNHLY and CDR2 is FYNNEI.

The table lists this clonotype with a few counts. At one end, the junction sequence differs from germline, possibly due to a read error. The chain couples TRBV7-9 to TRBJ2-7, with 10 bases aligning to TRBD1. The V gene's germline CDR1 is SEHNR and CDR2 FQNEAQ (reference sequence). This CDR3 spans 15 amino acids. CDR3 coding DNA: TGTGCCGGCAGCAACCCGGGACAGGGGACTTACGAGCAGTACTTC. This translates into CAGSNPGQGTYEQYF.

This chain uses TRBV9 with TRBJ2-7, with 10 bases identical to TRBD2. V shed 3 bases and J 7 bases; nucleotides not matched to a gene: 16. The germline V gene has CDR1 SGDLS and CDR2 YYNGEE. There are 17 residues in the CDR3. The CDR3: CASSAHNLAGVIYEQYF. Here the CDR3 DNA reads TGTGCCAGCAGCGCACATAACCTAGCGGGAGTTATATATGAGCAGTACTTC.